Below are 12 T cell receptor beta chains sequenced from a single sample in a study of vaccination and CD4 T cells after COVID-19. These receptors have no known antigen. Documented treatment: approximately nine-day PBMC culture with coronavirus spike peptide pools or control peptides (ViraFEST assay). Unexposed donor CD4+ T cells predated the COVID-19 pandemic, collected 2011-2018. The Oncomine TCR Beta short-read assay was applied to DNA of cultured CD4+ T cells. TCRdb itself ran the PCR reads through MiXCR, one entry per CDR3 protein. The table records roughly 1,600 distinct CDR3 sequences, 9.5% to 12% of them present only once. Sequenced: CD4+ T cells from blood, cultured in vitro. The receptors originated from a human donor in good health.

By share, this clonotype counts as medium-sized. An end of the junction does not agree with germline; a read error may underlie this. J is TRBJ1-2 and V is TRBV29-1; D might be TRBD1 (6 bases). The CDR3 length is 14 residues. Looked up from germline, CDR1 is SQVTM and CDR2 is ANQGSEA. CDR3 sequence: CSVEGQTIHYGYTF. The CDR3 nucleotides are TGCAGCGTGGAAGGACAGACGATACACTATGGCTACACCTTC.

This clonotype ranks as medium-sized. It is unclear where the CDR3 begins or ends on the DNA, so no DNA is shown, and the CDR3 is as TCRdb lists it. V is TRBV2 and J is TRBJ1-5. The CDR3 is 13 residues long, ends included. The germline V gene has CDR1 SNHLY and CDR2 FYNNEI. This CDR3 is CASILGLGQPQHF.

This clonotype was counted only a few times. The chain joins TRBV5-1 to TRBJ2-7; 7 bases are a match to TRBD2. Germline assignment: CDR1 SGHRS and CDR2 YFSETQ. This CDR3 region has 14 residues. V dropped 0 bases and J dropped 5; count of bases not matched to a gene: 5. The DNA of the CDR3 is TGCGCCAGCAGCTTGGCCGGGGGAGGGGACGAGCAGTACTTC. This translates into CASSLAGGGDEQYF.

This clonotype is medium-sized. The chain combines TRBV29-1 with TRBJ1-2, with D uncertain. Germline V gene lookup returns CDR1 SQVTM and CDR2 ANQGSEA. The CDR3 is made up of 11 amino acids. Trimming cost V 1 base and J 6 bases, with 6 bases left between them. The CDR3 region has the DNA TGCAGCGTTGAAGGGAGTGATGGCTACACCTTC. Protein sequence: CSVEGSDGYTF. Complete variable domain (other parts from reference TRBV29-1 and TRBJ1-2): SAVISQKPSRDICQRGTSLTIQCQVDSQVTMMFWYRQQPGQSLTLIATANQGSEATYESGFVIDKFPISRPNLTFSTLTVSNMSPEDSSIYLCSVEGSDGYTFGSGTRLTVV.

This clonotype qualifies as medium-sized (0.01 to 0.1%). CDR3 sequence reads: CSARRLAGGTYEQYF. In nucleotides, the CDR3 is TGCAGTGCTAGGAGACTAGCGGGAGGAACCTACGAGCAGTACTTC. The chain couples TRBV20-1 to TRBJ2-7; 13 bases line up with TRBD2. With 3 bases clipped from V and 2 bases from J, the junction kept 4 bases outside the gene matches. CDR3 size: 15 residues. Germline values: CDR1 DFQATT, CDR2 SNEGSKA (reference sequence).

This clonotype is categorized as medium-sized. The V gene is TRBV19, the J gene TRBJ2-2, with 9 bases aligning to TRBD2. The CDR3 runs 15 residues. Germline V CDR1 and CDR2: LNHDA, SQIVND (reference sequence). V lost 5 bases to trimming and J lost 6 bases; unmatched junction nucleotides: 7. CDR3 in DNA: TGTGCCAGTAGTGGGATAGCGGGAGTGGCCGGGGAGCTGTTTTTT. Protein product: CASSGIAGVAGELFF.

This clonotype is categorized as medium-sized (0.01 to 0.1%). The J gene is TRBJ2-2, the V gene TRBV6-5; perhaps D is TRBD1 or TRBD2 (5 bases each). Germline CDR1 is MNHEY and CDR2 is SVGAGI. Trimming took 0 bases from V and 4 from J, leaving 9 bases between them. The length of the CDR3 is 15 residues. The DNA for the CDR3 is TGTGCCAGCAGTTACTCTGGGACGAGCACCGGGGAGCTGTTTTTT. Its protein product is CASSYSGTSTGELFF.

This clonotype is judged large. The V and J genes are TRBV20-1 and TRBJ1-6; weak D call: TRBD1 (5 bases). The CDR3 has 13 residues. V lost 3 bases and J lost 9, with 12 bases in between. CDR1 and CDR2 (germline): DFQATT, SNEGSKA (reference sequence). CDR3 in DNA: TGCAGTGCTAGCAAGGGGTTGACTTCACCCCTCCACTTT. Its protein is CSASKGLTSPLHF.

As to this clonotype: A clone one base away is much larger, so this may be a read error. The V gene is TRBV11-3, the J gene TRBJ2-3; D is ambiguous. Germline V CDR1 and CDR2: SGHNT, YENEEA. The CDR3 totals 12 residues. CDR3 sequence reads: CAGSLWADTQYF. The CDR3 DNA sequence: TGTGCCGGCAGCCTCTGGGCAGATACGCAGTATTTT.

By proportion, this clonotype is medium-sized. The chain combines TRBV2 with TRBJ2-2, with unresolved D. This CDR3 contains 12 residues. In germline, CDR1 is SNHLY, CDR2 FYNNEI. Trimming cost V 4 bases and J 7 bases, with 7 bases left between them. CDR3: CASSVEIGELFF. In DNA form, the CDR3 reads TGTGCCAGCAGTGTAGAGATCGGGGAGCTGTTTTTT.

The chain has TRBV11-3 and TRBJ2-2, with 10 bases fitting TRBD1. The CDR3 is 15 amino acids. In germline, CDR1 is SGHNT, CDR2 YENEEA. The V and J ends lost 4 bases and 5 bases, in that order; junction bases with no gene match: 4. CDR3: CASSSGTGETGELFF. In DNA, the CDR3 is TGTGCCAGCAGCTCCGGGACAGGGGAGACCGGGGAGCTGTTTTTT.

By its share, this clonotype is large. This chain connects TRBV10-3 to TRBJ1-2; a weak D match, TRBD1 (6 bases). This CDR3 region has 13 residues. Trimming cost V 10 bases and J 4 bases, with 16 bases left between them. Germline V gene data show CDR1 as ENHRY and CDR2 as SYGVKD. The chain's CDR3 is CATSGVLGYGYTF. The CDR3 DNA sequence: TGTGCCACCTCAGGGGTCCTCGGCTATGGCTACACCTTC.